The 12 T cell receptor beta chains below all came from one sample that was sequenced in a study of graft-versus-host responses after intestinal transplantation. Using immunoSEQ multiplex PCR, the repertoire was profiled, and TCRdb retains in-frame clones only, with some absent. The sample contains about 100,000 clones, roughly nine tenths of which appear only once. No antigen has been identified for these receptors. The sample consisted of unstimulated CD4+ T cells sorted from spleen or lymph node cells, taken before transplant. The source of these receptors is a human donor who was the organ donor for an intestinal transplant.

This sequence joins TRBV27 and TRBJ1-1; TRBD1 matches 9 bases. The V segment lost 3 bases and the J segment 3 bases; nucleotides outside the gene matches: 2. The germline gives CDR1 MNHEY, CDR2 SMNVEV (reference sequence). The CDR3 totals 14 residues. The CDR3 sequence is CASSFRDRDTEAFF. CDR3 sequence (DNA): TGTGCCAGCAGTTTCCGGGACAGGGACACTGAAGCTTTCTTT.

The V call is TRBV7-9, the J call TRBJ2-7, with unresolved D. Germline CDR1 reads SEHNR; CDR2 reads FQNEAQ (reference sequence). The CDR3 has 14 residues. The ends were cut back, 8 bases at V and 4 bases at J, with 18 bases in the middle. The CDR3 sequence: CASAVPGSTYEQYF. As DNA, the CDR3 is TGTGCCAGCGCCGTCCCAGGCTCGACTTACGAGCAGTACTTC.

The gene calls are TRBV4-1 and TRBJ2-7, with D hard to call. CDR3 length: 13 residues. Germline V gives CDR1 MGHRA, CDR2 YSYEKL. V gave up 3 bases and J gave up 3 bases, with 9 bases separating them. The CDR3 here is CASSHRAGYEQYF. The CDR3 DNA follows: TGCGCCAGCAGCCATCGGGCCGGCTACGAGCAGTACTTC.

The CDR3 DNA reads TGTGCCAGCATTATCCAAAGGGGTAGTGCCATGGGATACACCTTC. Protein product: CASIIQRGSAMGYTF. The gene calls are TRBV2 and TRBJ1-2, with D tentatively TRBD1 (5 bases). Trimming took 7 bases from V and 11 from J, leaving 26 bases between them. Germline CDR1 and CDR2: SNHLY and FYNNEI. This CDR3 has 15 amino acids.

The J gene is TRBJ2-7, the V gene TRBV2; 9 nucleotides agree with TRBD2. Per germline, CDR1 SNHLY and CDR2 FYNNEI. V dropped 6 bases and J dropped 4; count of bases not matched to a gene: 4. The CDR3 has 13 amino acids. For the CDR3, the DNA is TGTGCCAGCAGAGGGACTAGCTTTTACGAGCAGTACTTC. As protein: CASRGTSFYEQYF. The variable domain in full, completed from reference TRBV2 and TRBJ2-7, reads EPEVTQTPSHQVTQMGQEVILRCVPISNHLYFYWYRQILGQKVEFLVSFYNNEISEKSEIFDDQFSVERPDGSNFTLKIRSTKLEDSAMYFCASRGTSFYEQYFGPGTRLTVT.

The V call is TRBV19, the J call TRBJ2-7, with D possibly matching TRBD2 (7 bases). Germline assignment: CDR1 LNHDA and CDR2 SQIVND (reference sequence). This CDR3 is built from 15 residues. Trimming removed 5 bases at V and 2 bases at J, with 16 bases between. Here the CDR3 DNA reads TGTGCCAGTAGTCTCTCTGAGGGGGGGCCCTACGAGCAGTACTTC. Protein sequence: CASSLSEGGPYEQYF.

V is TRBV2 and J is TRBJ2-3, with D possibly being TRBD1 (5 bases). This CDR3 has 15 amino acids. V lost 8 bases and J 2 bases, leaving 17 bases between the germline ends. Per germline, CDR1 SNHLY and CDR2 FYNNEI. The CDR3 DNA reads as TGTGCCAGCGAGGTTGATAGGGGCCCCACAGATACGCAGTATTTT. Encoded protein: CASEVDRGPTDTQYF.

The chain's CDR3 is CASSLGGGGTDTQYF. The CDR3 region has the DNA TGTGCCAGCAGCCTGGGAGGGGGCGGGACAGATACGCAGTATTTT. The chain combines TRBV7-3 with TRBJ2-3, with D perhaps matching TRBD1 or TRBD2 (7 bases each). Trimming shortened V by 5 bases and J by 3 bases, and 15 bases separated the two germline ends. Germline V gives CDR1 SGHTA, CDR2 FQGTGA. The CDR3 runs 15 residues. The full variable domain, in which reference TRBV7-3 and TRBJ2-3 provide the parts outside the CDR3, is GAGVSQTPSNKVTEKGKYVELRCDPISGHTALYWYRQSLGQGPEFLIYFQGTGAADDSGLPNDRFFAVRPEGSVSTLKIQRTERGDSAVYLCASSLGGGGTDTQYFGPGTRLTVL.

Written as DNA, the CDR3 is TGTGCCATCAGGGAGGGCGGCGACGAGCAGTACTTC. Residues: CAIREGGDEQYF. V and J are TRBV10-3 and TRBJ2-7; possibly TRBD2 for D (6 bases). The CDR3 extends over 12 amino acids. Germline V gene lookup returns CDR1 ENHRY and CDR2 SYGVKD. V gave up 6 bases and J gave up 5 bases, with 11 bases separating them.

This clone was recorded a few times. The chain is built from TRBV5-1 and TRBJ2-3; either TRBD1 or TRBD2 may supply D (7 bases each). The CDR3 runs to 15 residues. The V and J ends lost 4 bases and 2 bases respectively, with 14 bases between them. Germline CDR1 SGHRS, CDR2 YFSETQ. The CDR3 bases are TGCGCCAGCAGCACGACAGGGAGGGACACAGATACGCAGTATTTT. It encodes CASSTTGRDTDTQYF.

V and J are TRBV7-3 and TRBJ2-1; D might be TRBD1 or TRBD2, each matching 5 bases. CDR1 SGHTA and CDR2 FQGTGA come from the germline V gene. CDR3 length equals 15 residues. Trimming removed 1 base at V and 6 bases at J, with 13 bases between. CDR3: CASSLIPGRPNEQFF. CDR3 sequence (DNA): TGTGCCAGCAGCTTAATCCCGGGACGCCCCAATGAGCAGTTCTTC.

V gene TRBV13 combines with J gene TRBJ1-2, with a possible D match to TRBD1 (5 bases). The CDR3 has 13 amino acids. Germline V CDR1 and CDR2: PRHDT, FYEKMQ (reference sequence). V lost 6 bases to trimming and J lost 2 bases, with 10 bases between them. The CDR3 reads CASSSGGNYGYTF. CDR3 nucleotide sequence: TGTGCCAGCAGTTCCGGGGGGAACTATGGCTACACCTTC.